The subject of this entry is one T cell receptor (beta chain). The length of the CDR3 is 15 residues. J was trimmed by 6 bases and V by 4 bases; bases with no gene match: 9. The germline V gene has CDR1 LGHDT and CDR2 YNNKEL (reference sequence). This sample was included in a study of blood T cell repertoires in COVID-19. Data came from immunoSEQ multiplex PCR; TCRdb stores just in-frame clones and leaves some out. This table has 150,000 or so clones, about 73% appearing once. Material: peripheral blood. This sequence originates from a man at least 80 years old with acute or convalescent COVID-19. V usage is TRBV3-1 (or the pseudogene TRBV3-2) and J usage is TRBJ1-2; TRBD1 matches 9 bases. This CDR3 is CASSRGPGQGNGYTF. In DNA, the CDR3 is TGTGCCAGCAGCCGAGGACCGGGACAGGGAAATGGCTACACCTTC.